This entry features one T cell receptor beta chain sequence. The record originates from a study of shared clonotypes between healthy human individuals. Profiled with immunoSEQ multiplex PCR; TCRdb holds only in-frame clones, not every one. The sample includes around 1.5 million clones, 95% to 99% of them seen just once. Germline V gene sequence: CDR1 KGHSH, CDR2 LQKENI. The CDR3 totals 16 residues. The source is a man aged 25 to 40 in good health. Sequenced material: naive CD4+ T cells sorted from blood. Subset meaning: CD45RA+ positively selected. The rearrangement joins TRBV18 to TRBJ2-5, with D perhaps matching TRBD1 (5 bases). The J call may not be correct, given that the DNA end is closer to TRBJ2-7. This CDR3 is CASSPTTVDLFYEQYF. Here the CDR3 DNA reads TGTGCCAGCTCACCTACGACAGTAGATCTGTTCTACGAGCAGTACTTC.